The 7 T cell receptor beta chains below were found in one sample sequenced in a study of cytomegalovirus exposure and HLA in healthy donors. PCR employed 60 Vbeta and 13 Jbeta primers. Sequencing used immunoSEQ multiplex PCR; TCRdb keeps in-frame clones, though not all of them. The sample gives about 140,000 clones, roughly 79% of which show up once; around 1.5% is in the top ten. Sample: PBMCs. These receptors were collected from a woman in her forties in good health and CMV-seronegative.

The CDR3 loop reads CASSFQESSYEQYF. The CDR3 nucleotides read TGTGCCAGCAGCTTCCAGGAATCCTCCTACGAGCAGTACTTC. The chain links TRBV7-9 to TRBJ2-7; D is uncertain. Trimming took 3 bases from V and 0 from J, leaving 9 bases between them. CDR1 is SEHNR, CDR2 FQNEAQ, per germline (reference sequence). This CDR3 comprises 14 residues.

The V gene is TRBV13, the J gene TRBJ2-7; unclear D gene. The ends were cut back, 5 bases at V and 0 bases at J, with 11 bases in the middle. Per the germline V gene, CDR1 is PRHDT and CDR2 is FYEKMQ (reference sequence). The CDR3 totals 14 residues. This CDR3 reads CASSPADNSYEQYF. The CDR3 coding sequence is TGTGCCAGCAGCCCGGCCGACAACTCCTACGAGCAGTACTTC.

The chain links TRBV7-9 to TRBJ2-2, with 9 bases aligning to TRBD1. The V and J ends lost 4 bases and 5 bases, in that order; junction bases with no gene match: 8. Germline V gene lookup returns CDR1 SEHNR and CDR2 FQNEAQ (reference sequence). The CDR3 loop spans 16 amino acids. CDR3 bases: TGTGCCAGCAGCTCAGGGACAGGGCTTAGGACCGGGGAGCTGTTTTTT. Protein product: CASSSGTGLRTGELFF.

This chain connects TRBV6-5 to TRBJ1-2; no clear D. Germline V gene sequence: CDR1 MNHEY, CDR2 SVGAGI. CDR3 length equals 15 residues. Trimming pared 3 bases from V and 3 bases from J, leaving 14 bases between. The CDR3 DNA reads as TGTGCCAGCAGTTATAGGTCGGGTCGGCACTATGGCTACACCTTC. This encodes CASSYRSGRHYGYTF.

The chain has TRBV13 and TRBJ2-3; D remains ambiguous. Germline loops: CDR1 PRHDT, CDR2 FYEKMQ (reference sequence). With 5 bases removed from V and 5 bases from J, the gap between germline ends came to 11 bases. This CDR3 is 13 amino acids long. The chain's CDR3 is CASSPPTRDTQYF. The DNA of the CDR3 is TGTGCCAGCAGCCCCCCCACCAGAGATACGCAGTATTTT. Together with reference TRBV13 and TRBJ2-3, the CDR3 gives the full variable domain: AAGVIQSPRHLIKEKRETATLKCYPIPRHDTVYWYQQGPGQDPQFLISFYEKMQSDKGSIPDRFSAQQFSDYHSELNMSSLELGDSALYFCASSPPTRDTQYFGPGTRLTVL.

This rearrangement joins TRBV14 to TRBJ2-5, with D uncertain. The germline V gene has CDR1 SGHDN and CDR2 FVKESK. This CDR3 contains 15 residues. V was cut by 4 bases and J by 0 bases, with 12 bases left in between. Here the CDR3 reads CASSRVTDNQETQYF. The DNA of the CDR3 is TGTGCCAGCAGCCGAGTAACAGACAACCAAGAGACCCAGTACTTC.

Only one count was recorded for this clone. CDR3 sequence reads: CASSRDYQETQYF. CDR3 DNA: TGTGCCAGCAGCCGGGACTACCAAGAGACCCAGTACTTC. This chain joins TRBV2 and TRBJ2-5, with D tentatively TRBD2 (6 bases). Germline values: CDR1 SNHLY, CDR2 FYNNEI. This CDR3 has 13 residues. The V gene lost 6 bases and the J gene lost 0 bases, with 8 bases spanning the gap. Drawing the rest from reference TRBV2 and TRBJ2-5, the complete variable domain is EPEVTQTPSHQVTQMGQEVILRCVPISNHLYFYWYRQILGQKVEFLVSFYNNEISEKSEIFDDQFSVERPDGSNFTLKIRSTKLEDSAMYFCASSRDYQETQYFGPGTRLLVL.